The rows below give T cell receptor beta chains drawn from one sample of a study of blood T cells in healthy people across ages. TCRdb passed the 5' RACE reads through MiXCR, listing each CDR3 protein once. The table records roughly 1.5 million distinct CDR3 sequences, about 42% of them present only once. Specimen: blood. All receptors come from a woman younger than 35 in good health. Each CDR3 is given with its conserved first and last residue. A D gene is named only where the DNA matches it firmly. Where a row states a size, it is once, few, many or the class of an expanded clone; other rows omit it.

D gene	clone size	V gene	J gene	CDR3 DNA	CDR3 protein
-	-	TRBV12-3/TRBV12-4	TRBJ2-7	TGTGCCAGCAGCCCCGACAGATTAGGGACCTACGAGCAGTACTTC	CASSPDRLGTYEQYF
TRBD1	-	TRBV28	TRBJ1-1	TGTGCCAGCAGTTTAAGGAGACAGGGTCGGGGGTACACTGAAGCTTTCTTT	CASSLRRQGRGYTEAFF
-	-	TRBV7-9	TRBJ2-7	TGTGCCAGCAGCCACGGGGTGGGGGGCCCTTACAATGAGCAGTACTTC	CASSHGVGGPYNEQYF
TRBD1	once	TRBV20-1	TRBJ1-2	TGCAGTGCGAGACAGGGTCCCCACTATGGCTACACCTTC	CSARQGPHYGYTF
-	-	TRBV6-6	TRBJ2-7	TGTGCCAGCAGGACACCCTCCTACGAGCAGTACTTC	CASRTPSYEQYF
-	once	TRBV20-1	TRBJ2-7	TGCAGTGCTAGACCGGCAGGCCATTCAGGTGAGCAGTACTTC	CSARPAGHSGEQYF
-	-	TRBV27	TRBJ2-1	TGTGCCAGCAGTCTCCGGGCCCCTATCCCCAGTGAGCAGTTCTTC	CASSLRAPIPSEQFF
-	-	TRBV27	TRBJ2-5	TGTGCCAGCAGTCCCCGCAGACGATTAGGCGGGACCCAGTACTTC	CASSPRRRLGGTQYF
TRBD2	-	TRBV15	TRBJ2-3	TGTGCCACCAGCAGAGATCAAGCGGGAGGGACAGATACGCAGTATTTT	CATSRDQAGGTDTQYF
-	-	TRBV7-2	TRBJ2-7	TGTGCCAGCAGCTTAGCGCTACAGGGTAACGAGCAGTACTTC	CASSLALQGNEQYF
-	-	TRBV12-3/TRBV12-4	TRBJ1-4	TGTGCCAGCAGTCTCCGGATGTTGGGAGAAAAACTGTTTTTT	CASSLRMLGEKLFF
-	-	TRBV6-1	TRBJ1-3	TGTGCCAGCAGTGCTCAGGGCGCCTTCTCTGGAAACACCATATATTTT	CASSAQGAFSGNTIYF
TRBD2	-	TRBV6-2/TRBV6-3	TRBJ2-5	TGTGCCAGCAGTTATGAGCCGGGGGGACAAGAGACCCAGTACTTC	CASSYEPGGQETQYF
-	-	TRBV20-1	TRBJ2-5	TGCAGTGCTACCGCAACCTCTCAAGAGACCCAGTACTTC	CSATATSQETQYF
-	-	TRBV6-5	TRBJ2-7	TGTGCCAGCAGTCACGAGAGGGTTGGCGAGCAGTACTTC	CASSHERVGEQYF
TRBD1	-	TRBV7-8	TRBJ1-4	TGTGCCAGCAGCTTAGCGGACAGGGAGGTGGAAAAACTGTTTTTT	CASSLADREVEKLFF
-	-	TRBV7-9	TRBJ2-7	TGTGCCTGCAGGCGGACTTATTCCTACGAGCAGTACTTC	CACRRTYSYEQYF
-	few	TRBV12-3/TRBV12-4	TRBJ2-3	TGTGCCAGCAGTTTGTTGGCTACGCAGTATTTT	CASSLLATQYF
-	few	TRBV24-1	TRBJ1-2	TGTGCCACCAGTCCCCCAGGGAACTATGGCTACACCTTC	CATSPPGNYGYTF
-	few	TRBV6-2/TRBV6-3	TRBJ1-5	TGTGCCAGCAGTTACGTGTTAAGCAATCAGCCCCAGCATTTT	CASSYVLSNQPQHF
TRBD2	-	TRBV20-1	TRBJ2-1	TGCAGTGCTAGAGAACTTTCGCGGGGGTCCTACAATGAGCAGTTCTTC	CSARELSRGSYNEQFF
TRBD1	-	TRBV7-2	TRBJ1-2	TGTGCCAGCAGCTTAGAGGGGACAGGGGTCCCCTATGGCTACACCTTC	CASSLEGTGVPYGYTF
-	-	TRBV7-9	TRBJ1-2	TGTGCCAGCAGCCCGGGTTCGTGGGGGTACGATGGCTACACCTTC	CASSPGSWGYDGYTF
-	-	TRBV20-1	TRBJ1-5	TGCAGTGCCCGACGATGGACAGCAAGCAATCAGCCCCAGCATTTT	CSARRWTASNQPQHF
-	-	TRBV6-5	TRBJ2-5	TGTGCCAGCAGTTATCGGGGGACCCAGTACTTC	CASSYRGTQYF
-	few	TRBV12-3/TRBV12-4	TRBJ2-1	TGTGCCACGCGGGTTCTTCCCTACAATGAGCAGTTCTTC	CATRVLPYNEQFF
-	few	TRBV10-3	TRBJ2-7	TGTGCCATCAGTGGGGACCTTGGCCCCTACGAGCAGTACTTC	CAISGDLGPYEQYF
-	-	TRBV6-1	TRBJ1-2	TGTGCCAGCAGTGAACTACGACAGGCTAACTATGGCTACACCTTC	CASSELRQANYGYTF
-	-	TRBV5-1	TRBJ2-7	TGCGCCAGCAGCTTGGAAACAGGGAGGAACGAGCAGTACTTC	CASSLETGRNEQYF
-	-	TRBV29-1	TRBJ1-1	TGCAGCGTTGAACCGGAGCAGGGAGACACTGAAGCTTTCTTT	CSVEPEQGDTEAFF
-	few	TRBV5-6	TRBJ2-3	TGTGCCAGCAGCTTTCAGCACACAGATACGCAGTATTTT	CASSFQHTDTQYF
-	-	TRBV25-1	TRBJ2-1	TGTGCCAGCAGTCCAAGGCAGGGGAGTTTCAATGAGCAGTTCTTC	CASSPRQGSFNEQFF
TRBD2	once	TRBV4-1	TRBJ2-5	TGCGCCAGCAGCCTACTAGCGGGGCTCCGCAATGAGCAGTACTTC	CASSLLAGLRNEQYF
-	few	TRBV3-1	TRBJ1-5	TGTGCCAGTAGTCCACAGCTAGGCCAGCCCCAGCATTTT	CASSPQLGQPQHF
-	once	TRBV27	TRBJ2-5	TGTGCCAGCAGTGGATCGATCGGGGCCATGGGCGAGACCCAGTACTTC	CASSGSIGAMGETQYF
TRBD2	-	TRBV4-2	TRBJ2-4	TGTGCCAGCAGCCAAGGAGCAGCGGGATGGATTCAGTACTTC	CASSQGAAGWIQYF
TRBD2	-	TRBV4-2	TRBJ2-3	TGTGCCAGCAGCCCCTCAAGCGGGAGGGCCCTGGATACGCAGTATTTT	CASSPSSGRALDTQYF
-	few	TRBV12-3/TRBV12-4	TRBJ2-1	TGTGCCAGCAGATGGGGACTCGCGGATGAGCAGTTCTTC	CASRWGLADEQFF
TRBD2	-	TRBV10-3	TRBJ2-3	TGTGCCATCTCAGCGGGGGGGCCGCCAGATACGCAGTATTTT	CAISAGGPPDTQYF
-	few	TRBV6-1	TRBJ1-5	TGTGCCAGCAGTGAGGGTGTCAGGGGAAGCAATCAGCCCCAGCATTTT	CASSEGVRGSNQPQHF
TRBD1	few	TRBV12-3/TRBV12-4	TRBJ2-1	TGTGCCAGCAGCAAGGGACAGGTGGTCTCCTACAATGAGCAGTTCTTC	CASSKGQVVSYNEQFF
TRBD1	-	TRBV18	TRBJ1-4	TGTGCCAGCTCTCTAGCAGGGGGACTAAATGAAAAACTGTTTTTT	CASSLAGGLNEKLFF
TRBD2	-	TRBV9	TRBJ2-7	TGTGCCAGCAGCGGCGGACTAGCGGGCGATTACGAGCAGTACTTC	CASSGGLAGDYEQYF
-	-	TRBV27	TRBJ1-4	TGTGCCAGCAGTTTAGTTTTTGGGGTTATGAATGAAAAACTGTTTTTT	CASSLVFGVMNEKLFF
-	-	TRBV20-1	TRBJ1-2	TGCAGTGCTAGCTCTGAGATCTATGGCTACACCTTC	CSASSEIYGYTF
-	-	TRBV18	TRBJ2-5	TGTGCCAGCTCCCAGCATCCGGGGGACCAAGAGACCCAGTACTTC	CASSQHPGDQETQYF
-	-	TRBV4-3	TRBJ1-3	TGCGCCAGCGGCCCCTCCGCCGGACCAACGGGAAACACCATATATTTT	CASGPSAGPTGNTIYF
-	once	TRBV4-3	TRBJ2-3	TGCGCCAGCAGCCAAGATCGTGCGCTCAACACAGATACGCAGTATTTT	CASSQDRALNTDTQYF
-	-	TRBV12-3/TRBV12-4	TRBJ1-2	TGTGCCAGCAGTTTCAGACAGGCTGCTAGCTATGGCTACACCTTC	CASSFRQAASYGYTF
-	-	TRBV20-1	TRBJ2-7	TGCAGTGCTAGAAGGGGACAACTCGAGCAGTACTTC	CSARRGQLEQYF
-	few	TRBV20-1	TRBJ2-7	TGCAGTGCTAGCAAGGGGGGACAGAGAAGCCTAAGCTACGAGCAGTACTTC	CSASKGGQRSLSYEQYF
-	few	TRBV7-9	TRBJ1-1	TGTGTCGTGGTCCGGAACACTGAAGCTTTCTTT	CVVVRNTEAFF
TRBD2	-	TRBV27	TRBJ2-1	TGTGCCAGCCGATCCAGTCCCCTGACTAGCAACTCCTACAATGAGCAGTTCTTC	CASRSSPLTSNSYNEQFF
TRBD1	-	TRBV9	TRBJ1-1	TGTGCCAGCAGCGTACCCCGGACAGGGGAGAACACTGAAGCTTTCTTT	CASSVPRTGENTEAFF
TRBD1	-	TRBV28	TRBJ2-6	TGTGCCAGCAGGCCTGTGGGGACAGGGACTCCCTCTGGGGCCAACGTCCTGACTTTC	CASRPVGTGTPSGANVLTF
-	once	TRBV6-1	TRBJ1-1	TGTGCCAGCAGTGAACGGGGCAAGAACACTGAAGCTTTCTTT	CASSERGKNTEAFF
-	-	TRBV10-3	TRBJ2-5	TGTGCCTCAGCCGAAGGGGTCCAAGAGACCCAGTACTTC	CASAEGVQETQYF
TRBD1	few	TRBV20-1	TRBJ1-1	TGCAGTGCTAGAGACCCGGACAGGAAAAGTACTTTCTTT	CSARDPDRKSTFF
-	few	TRBV10-3	TRBJ1-5	TGTGCCATCAGTGAGTCAACGGCACCCCAGCATTTT	CAISESTAPQHF
-	-	TRBV21-1	TRBJ1-1	TGTGCCAGCAGCAAAGTACAGGGCTGGAACACTGAAGCTTTCTTT	CASSKVQGWNTEAFF